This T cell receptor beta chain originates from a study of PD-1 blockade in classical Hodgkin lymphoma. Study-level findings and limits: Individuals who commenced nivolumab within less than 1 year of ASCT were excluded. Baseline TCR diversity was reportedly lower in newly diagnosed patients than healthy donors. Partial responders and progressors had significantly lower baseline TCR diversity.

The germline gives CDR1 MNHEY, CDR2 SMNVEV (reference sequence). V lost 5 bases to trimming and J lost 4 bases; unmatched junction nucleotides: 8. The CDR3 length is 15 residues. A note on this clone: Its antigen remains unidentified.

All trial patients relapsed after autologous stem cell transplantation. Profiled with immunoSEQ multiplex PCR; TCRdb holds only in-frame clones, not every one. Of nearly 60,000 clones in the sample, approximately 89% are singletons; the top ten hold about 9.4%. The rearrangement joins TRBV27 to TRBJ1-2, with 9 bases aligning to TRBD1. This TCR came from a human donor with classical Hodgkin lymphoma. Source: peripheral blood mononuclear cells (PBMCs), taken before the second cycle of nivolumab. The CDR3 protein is CASSPVTGGAYGYTF. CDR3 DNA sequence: TGTGCCAGCAGTCCGGTTACAGGGGGCGCCTATGGCTACACCTTC.